The rows below give T cell receptor beta chains drawn from one sample of a study of neurological immune-mediated disorders. MiXCR, run by TCRdb on the 5' RACE reads, gives a single entry per CDR3 protein. This sample yields 32,000 or so distinct CDR3 sequences, of which roughly 12% are seen a single time; 5.8% belongs to the top ten. Sequencing was done on a sample of PBMCs. All receptors come from a woman aged 60 to 75 in good health. Each CDR3 is given with its conserved first and last residue. D genes are given only for firm matches. Not all rows give a size; the values are once, few, many and, for expanded clones, a class.

>TRBV5-1|-|TRBJ2-1|many
CATSDPQDRFSYNEQFF
TGCGCCACCAGCGACCCTCAGGACAGATTCTCCTACAATGAGCAGTTCTTC
>TRBV20-1|TRBD2|TRBJ2-3|many
CSARRLAGGLSTDTQYF
TGCAGTGCTAGGCGTCTAGCGGGGGGGCTAAGCACAGATACGCAGTATTTT
>TRBV18|-|TRBJ1-2|few
CASSIDRLLYGYTF
TGTGCCAGCTCGATCGACCGACTCCTCTATGGCTACACCTTC
>TRBV10-3|TRBD1|TRBJ2-5|medium-sized
CAISGTGRLEETQYF
TGTGCCATCAGTGGGACAGGGAGGTTGGAAGAGACCCAGTACTTC
>TRBV20-1|-|TRBJ2-1|-
CSARRVGGQGNEQFF
TGCAGTGCTAGACGGGTCGGGGGGCAGGGGAATGAGCAGTTCTTC
>TRBV18|TRBD1|TRBJ1-1|many
CASSPPSGQGGGVNTEAFF
TGTGCCAGCTCACCGCCCTCGGGACAGGGAGGAGGCGTGAACACTGAAGCTTTCTTT
>TRBV6-2/TRBV6-3|-|TRBJ1-1|many
CASSSPPVRGSTEAFF
TGTGCCAGCAGCTCCCCCCCGGTGAGGGGAAGCACTGAAGCTTTCTTT
>TRBV15|TRBD2|TRBJ2-3|-
CATSRDAGGGTSTDTQYF
TGTGCCACCAGCAGAGATGCGGGGGGTGGTACTAGCACAGATACGCAGTATTTT
>TRBV12-3/TRBV12-4|-|TRBJ1-1|many
CASSFGKTEAFF
TGTGCCAGCAGTTTTGGCAAAACTGAAGCTTTCTTT
>TRBV5-1|TRBD1|TRBJ1-1|many
CASSSGFGQGLAEAFF
TGCGCCAGCAGCTCGGGTTTTGGACAGGGGTTGGCTGAAGCTTTCTTT
>TRBV7-2|TRBD2|TRBJ2-4|many
CASSPTGGVHNIQYF
TGTGCCAGCAGCCCTACCGGGGGGGTTCACAACATTCAGTACTTC
>TRBV28|-|TRBJ1-2|few
CASSTHPGRQNYGYTF
TGTGCCAGCAGTACCCACCCCGGGAGACAAAACTATGGCTACACCTTC
>TRBV20-1|TRBD2|TRBJ2-1|many
CSARRLAGDEQFF
TGCAGTGCGCGCCGACTAGCGGGGGATGAGCAGTTCTTC
>TRBV4-1|-|TRBJ1-1|few
CASSQDQGLEAFF
TGCGCCAGCAGCCAAGATCAAGGCCTCGAAGCTTTCTTT
>TRBV29-1|-|TRBJ2-2|many
CSVDRASGELFF
TGCAGCGTTGACAGGGCATCCGGGGAGCTGTTTTTT
>TRBV20-1|TRBD1|TRBJ2-7|many
CSARGQGIYEQYF
TGCAGTGCTAGGGGACAGGGAATATACGAGCAGTACTTC
>TRBV6-5|-|TRBJ1-5|many
CASNAGTTSNQPQHF
TGTGCCAGCAACGCCGGGACAACTAGCAATCAGCCCCAGCATTTT
>TRBV29-1|-|TRBJ1-1|many
CSVEGNTEAFF
TGCAGCGTTGAAGGAAACACTGAAGCTTTCTTT
>TRBV4-3|-|TRBJ2-6|many
CASSQDSSGANVLTF
TGCGCCAGCAGCCAAGATTCCTCTGGGGCCAACGTCCTGACTTTC
>TRBV11-2|-|TRBJ1-1|many
CASSEGHSTRNTEAFF
TGTGCCAGCAGCGAGGGACACTCCACTCGGAACACTGAAGCTTTCTTT